This record covers a single T cell receptor (beta chain). Its target is unknown. Data came from immunoSEQ multiplex PCR; TCRdb stores just in-frame clones and leaves some out. The sample shows 60,000 to 85,000 clones, 80% to 90% of them seen only once. The data were obtained in a study of T cell responses to AZD1222 COVID-19 vaccine. Findings of the study overall: Close to half of spike-specific TCRs reportedly recognize unmutated variant regions. Clonal diversity may have been underestimated, and the donors were mostly white British, with more females than males.

Per the germline V gene, CDR1 is SNHLY and CDR2 is FYNNEI. Losses at the gene ends were 6 bases for V and 4 bases for J; bases not matched to a gene: 6. The CDR3 spans 13 residues. The chain employs TRBV2 and TRBJ2-7; 7 positions agree with TRBD1. The sequence came from an adult who received the AZD1222 COVID-19 vaccine. Sequenced here: peripheral blood, sampled 28 days after the second AZD1222 dose. This CDR3 is CASSWTGRYEQYF. The CDR3 DNA sequence: TGTGCCAGCAGCTGGACAGGAAGGTACGAGCAGTACTTC.